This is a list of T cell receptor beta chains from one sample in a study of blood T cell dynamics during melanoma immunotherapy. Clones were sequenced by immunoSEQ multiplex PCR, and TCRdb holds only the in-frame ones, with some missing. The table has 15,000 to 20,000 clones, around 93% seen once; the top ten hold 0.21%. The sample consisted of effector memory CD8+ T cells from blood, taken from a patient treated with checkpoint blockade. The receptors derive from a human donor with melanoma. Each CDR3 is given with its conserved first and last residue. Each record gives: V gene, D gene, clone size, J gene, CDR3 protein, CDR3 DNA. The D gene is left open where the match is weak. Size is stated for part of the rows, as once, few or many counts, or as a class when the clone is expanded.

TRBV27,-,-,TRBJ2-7,CASSSLGDEQYF,TGTGCCAGCAGTTCACTAGGGGACGAGCAGTACTTC
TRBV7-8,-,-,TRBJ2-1,CASSLVQDVHEQFF,TGTGCCAGCAGCTTAGTCCAGGACGTCCATGAGCAGTTCTTC
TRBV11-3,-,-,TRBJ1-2,CASSLGPRDYTF,TGTGCCAGCAGCTTAGGGCCCAGGGACTACACCTTC
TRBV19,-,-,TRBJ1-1,CASSISGNTEAFF,TGTGCCAGTAGTATTTCCGGGAACACTGAAGCTTTCTTT
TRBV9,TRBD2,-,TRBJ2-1,CASSVEGLAAYNEQFF,TGTGCCAGCAGCGTAGAAGGGCTAGCGGCCTACAATGAGCAGTTCTTC
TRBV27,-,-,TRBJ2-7,CASSPSVGEESYEQYF,TGTGCCAGCAGTCCCTCGGTAGGGGAGGAGTCCTACGAGCAGTACTTC
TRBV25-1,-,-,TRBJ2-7,CASLFDYEQYF,TGTGCCAGCCTCTTCGACTACGAGCAGTACTTC
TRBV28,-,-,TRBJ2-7,CASSIREQGPELPIYEQYF,TGTGCCAGCAGTATAAGAGAACAGGGACCTGAACTACCTATCTACGAGCAGTACTTC
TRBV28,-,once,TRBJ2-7,CASWDGIYEQYF,TGTGCCAGCTGGGACGGAATTTACGAGCAGTACTTC
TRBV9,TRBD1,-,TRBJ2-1,CASSRPGFGTGDYNEQFF,TGTGCCAGCAGCCGTCCCGGGTTCGGGACAGGGGACTACAATGAGCAGTTCTTC
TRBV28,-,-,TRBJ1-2,CASPGPSGGYTF,TGTGCCAGTCCGGGACCCTCAGGTGGCTACACCTTC
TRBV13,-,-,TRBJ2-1,CASSLSGYNEQFF,TGTGCCAGCAGCTTGTCTGGCTACAATGAGCAGTTCTTC
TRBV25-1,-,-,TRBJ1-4,CASSGREKLFF,TGTGCCAGCAGTGGTCGTGAAAAACTGTTTTTT
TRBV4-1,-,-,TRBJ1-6,CASSQDGGNNSPLHF,TGCGCCAGCAGCCAAGATGGGGGGAATAATTCACCCCTCCACTTT
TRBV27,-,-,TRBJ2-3,CATRISDTQYF,TGTGCCACCAGGATATCAGATACGCAGTATTTT
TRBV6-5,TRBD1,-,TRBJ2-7,CASSYGQGGYEQYF,TGTGCCAGCAGTTACGGACAGGGAGGCTACGAGCAGTACTTC
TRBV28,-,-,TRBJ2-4,CASSLTRLQSLAKNIQYF,TGTGCCAGCAGTTTAACTAGGCTTCAGTCCCTAGCCAAAAACATTCAGTACTTC
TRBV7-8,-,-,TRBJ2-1,CASSSGTNYNEQFF,TGTGCCAGCAGCTCCGGGACAAACTACAATGAGCAGTTCTTC
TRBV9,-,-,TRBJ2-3,CASSVGGGGTDTQYF,TGTGCCAGCAGCGTAGGAGGAGGGGGGACAGATACGCAGTATTTT
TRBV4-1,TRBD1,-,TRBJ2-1,CASSQGTGVNEQFF,TGCGCCAGCAGCCAAGGGACAGGAGTCAATGAGCAGTTCTTC
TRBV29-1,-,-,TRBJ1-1,CSVPLGALEGNTEAFF,TGCAGCGTGCCATTGGGGGCCTTGGAGGGAAACACTGAAGCTTTCTTT
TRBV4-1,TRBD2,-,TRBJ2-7,CASSQGSLAGRYEQYF,TGCGCCAGCAGCCAAGGCAGTCTAGCGGGAAGGTACGAGCAGTACTTC
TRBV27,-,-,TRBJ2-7,CASSFGTRTGYYEQYF,TGTGCCAGCAGTTTCGGGACCCGGACTGGGTACTACGAGCAGTACTTC
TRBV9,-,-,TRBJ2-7,CASSPWDGHEQYF,TGTGCCAGCAGCCCCTGGGACGGGCACGAGCAGTACTTC
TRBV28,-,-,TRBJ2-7,CASSLEGGAYEQYF,TGTGCCAGCAGTTTAGAGGGGGGTGCCTACGAGCAGTACTTC
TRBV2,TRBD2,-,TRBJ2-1,CASSGPGTSGRHEQFF,TGTGCCAGCAGTGGGCCCGGGACTAGCGGGAGGCACGAGCAGTTCTTC
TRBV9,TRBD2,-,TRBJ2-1,CASSPPSGRDFNEQFF,TGTGCCAGCAGCCCCCCTAGCGGGAGGGATTTCAATGAGCAGTTCTTC
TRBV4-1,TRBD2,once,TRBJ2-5,CASSQGILAGEGETQYF,TGCGCCAGCAGCCAAGGGATCCTAGCGGGAGAGGGGGAGACCCAGTACTTC
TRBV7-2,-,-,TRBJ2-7,CASSRRSTTSDEQYF,TGTGCCAGCAGCCGTAGGTCGACTACTAGTGACGAGCAGTACTTC
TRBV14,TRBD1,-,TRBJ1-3,CASSQPGQGRNTIYF,TGTGCCAGCAGCCAACCGGGACAGGGTCGTAACACCATATATTTT
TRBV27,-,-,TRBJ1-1,CASSSRPGEMNTEAFF,TGTGCCAGCAGTTCCCGGCCAGGGGAAATGAACACTGAAGCTTTCTTT
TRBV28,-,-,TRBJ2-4,CATKANKNIQYF,TGTGCCACCAAGGCAAACAAAAACATTCAGTACTTC
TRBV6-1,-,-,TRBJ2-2,CASSEFGTSGYGELFF,TGTGCCAGCAGTGAATTTGGCACTAGTGGGTACGGGGAGCTGTTTTTT
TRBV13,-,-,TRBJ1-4,CASSLVPGSNEKLFF,TGTGCCAGCAGCTTAGTGCCGGGATCTAATGAAAAACTGTTTTTT
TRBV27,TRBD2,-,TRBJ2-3,CASSSKRLAASSTDTQYF,TGTGCCAGCAGTTCGAAACGACTAGCGGCGAGCAGCACAGATACGCAGTATTTT
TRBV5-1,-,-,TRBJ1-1,CASSGPVSGVDTEAFF,TGCGCCAGCAGCGGGCCGGTGTCGGGGGTGGACACTGAAGCTTTCTTT
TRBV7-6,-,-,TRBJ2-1,CASSLGGPRSGINEQFF,TGTGCCAGCAGCTTAGGTGGACCTCGTTCCGGCATCAATGAGCAGTTCTTC
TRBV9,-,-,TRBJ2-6,CASSVSQGLHSGANVLTF,TGTGCCAGCAGCGTATCGCAGGGGTTGCACTCTGGGGCCAACGTCCTGACTTTC
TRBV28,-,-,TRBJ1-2,CASSLNIAYGYTF,TGTGCCAGCAGTTTGAACATTGCCTATGGCTACACCTTC
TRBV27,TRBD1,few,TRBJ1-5,CASTQRRGLSQPQHF,TGTGCCAGCACCCAGAGGAGGGGGCTAAGTCAGCCCCAGCATTTT
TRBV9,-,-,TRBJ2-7,CASSAGGSYEQYF,TGTGCCAGCAGCGCAGGGGGGTCGTACGAGCAGTACTTC
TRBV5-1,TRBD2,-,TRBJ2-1,CASSLAGAYNEQFF,TGCGCCAGCAGCCTGGCGGGGGCCTACAATGAGCAGTTCTTC
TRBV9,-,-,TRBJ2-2,CASSFNTGELFF,TGTGCCAGCAGCTTCAATACCGGGGAGCTGTTTTTT
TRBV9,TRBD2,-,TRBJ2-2,CASCPSGNTGELFF,TGTGCCAGCTGTCCTAGCGGGAACACCGGGGAGCTGTTTTTT
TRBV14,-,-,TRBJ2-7,CASSQEKRGPHYEQYF,TGTGCCAGCAGCCAAGAAAAGAGGGGACCCCACTACGAGCAGTACTTC
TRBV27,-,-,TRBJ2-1,CASSSVATGIWDEQFF,TGTGCCAGCAGTTCGGTTGCGACAGGAATTTGGGATGAGCAGTTCTTC
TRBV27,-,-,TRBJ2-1,CASSFGGINEQFF,TGTGCCAGCAGTTTTGGGGGGATCAATGAGCAGTTCTTC
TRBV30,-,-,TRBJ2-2,CACSRGNTGELFF,TGTGCCTGCTCTAGGGGAAACACCGGGGAGCTGTTTTTT
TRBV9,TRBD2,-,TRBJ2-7,CASSARDYDEQYF,TGTGCCAGCAGCGCCCGGGACTATGACGAGCAGTACTTC
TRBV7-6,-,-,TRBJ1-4,CASSPRAGVEKLFF,TGTGCCAGCAGCCCACGGGCTGGGGTTGAAAAACTGTTTTTT
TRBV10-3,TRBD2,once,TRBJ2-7,CAIGPSGTSGPSLYEQYF,TGTGCCATCGGCCCCTCCGGGACTAGCGGGCCCTCCCTCTACGAGCAGTACTTC
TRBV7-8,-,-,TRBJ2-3,CASSWSESDSTDTQYF,TGTGCCAGCAGCTGGAGTGAGTCGGATAGCACAGATACGCAGTATTTT